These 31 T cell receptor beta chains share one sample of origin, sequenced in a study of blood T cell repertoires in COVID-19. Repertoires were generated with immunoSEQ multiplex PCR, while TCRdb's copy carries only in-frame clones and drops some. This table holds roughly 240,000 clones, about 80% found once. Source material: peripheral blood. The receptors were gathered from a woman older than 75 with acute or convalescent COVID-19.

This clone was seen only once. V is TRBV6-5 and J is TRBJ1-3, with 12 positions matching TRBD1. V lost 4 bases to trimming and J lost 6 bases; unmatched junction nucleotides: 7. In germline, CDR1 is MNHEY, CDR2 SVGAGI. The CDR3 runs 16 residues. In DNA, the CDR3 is TGTGCCAGCAGTTCCGGGACAGGGGGCAACGAAAACACCATATATTTT. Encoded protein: CASSSGTGGNENTIYF.

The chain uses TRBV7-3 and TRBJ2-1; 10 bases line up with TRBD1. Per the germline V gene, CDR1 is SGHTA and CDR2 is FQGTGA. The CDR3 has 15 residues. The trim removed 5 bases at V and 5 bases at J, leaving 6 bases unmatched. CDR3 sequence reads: CASSRDRGRNNEQFF. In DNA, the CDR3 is TGTGCCAGCAGCCGCGACAGGGGGCGAAACAATGAGCAGTTCTTC.

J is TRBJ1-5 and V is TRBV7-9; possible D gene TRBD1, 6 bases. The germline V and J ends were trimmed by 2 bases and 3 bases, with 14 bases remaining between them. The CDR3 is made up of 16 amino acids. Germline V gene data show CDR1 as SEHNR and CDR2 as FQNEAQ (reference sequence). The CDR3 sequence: CASSLPKGQFNQPQHF. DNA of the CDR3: TGTGCCAGCAGCTTACCCAAAGGACAGTTCAATCAGCCCCAGCATTTT. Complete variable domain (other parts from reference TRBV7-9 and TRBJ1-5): DTGVSQNPRHKITKRGQNVTFRCDPISEHNRLYWYRQTLGQGPEFLTYFQNEAQLEKSRLLSDRFSAERPKGSFSTLEIQRTEQGDSAMYLCASSLPKGQFNQPQHFGDGTRLSIL.

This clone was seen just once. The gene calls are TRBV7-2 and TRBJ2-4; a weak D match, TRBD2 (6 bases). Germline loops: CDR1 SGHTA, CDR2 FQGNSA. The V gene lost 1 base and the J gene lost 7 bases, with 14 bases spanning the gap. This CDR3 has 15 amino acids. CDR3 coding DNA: TGTGCCAGCAGCTTAGAGGCGAGTAGCGGTAACATTCAGTACTTC. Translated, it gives CASSLEASSGNIQYF. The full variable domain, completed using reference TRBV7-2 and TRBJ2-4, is GAGVSQSPSNKVTEKGKDVELRCDPISGHTALYWYRQSLGQGLEFLIYFQGNSAPDKSGLPSDRFSAERTGGSVSTLTIQRTQQEDSAVYLCASSLEASSGNIQYFGAGTRLSVL.

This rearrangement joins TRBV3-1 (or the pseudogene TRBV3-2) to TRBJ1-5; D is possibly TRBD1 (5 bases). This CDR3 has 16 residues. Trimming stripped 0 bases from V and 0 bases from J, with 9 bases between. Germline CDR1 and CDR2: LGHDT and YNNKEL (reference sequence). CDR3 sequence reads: CASSQDFGHSNQPQHF. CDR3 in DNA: TGTGCCAGCAGCCAAGATTTCGGACATAGCAATCAGCCCCAGCATTTT.

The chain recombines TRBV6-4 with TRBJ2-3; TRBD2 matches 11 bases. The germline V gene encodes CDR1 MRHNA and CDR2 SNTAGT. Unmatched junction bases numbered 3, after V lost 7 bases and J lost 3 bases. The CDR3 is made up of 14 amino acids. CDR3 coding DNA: TGTGCCAGCAAAAGGACTAGCGGGACAGATACGCAGTATTTT. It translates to CASKRTSGTDTQYF.

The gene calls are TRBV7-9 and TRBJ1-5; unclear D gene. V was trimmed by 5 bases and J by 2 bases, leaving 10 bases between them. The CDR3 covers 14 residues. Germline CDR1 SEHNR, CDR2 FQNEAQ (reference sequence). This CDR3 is CASSLDTRNQPQHF. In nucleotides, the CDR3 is TGTGCCAGCAGCCTAGACACGCGCAATCAGCCCCAGCATTTT.

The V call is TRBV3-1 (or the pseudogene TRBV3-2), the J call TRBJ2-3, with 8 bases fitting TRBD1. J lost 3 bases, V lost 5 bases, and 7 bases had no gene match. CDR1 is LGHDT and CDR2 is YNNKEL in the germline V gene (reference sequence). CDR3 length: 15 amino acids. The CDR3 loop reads CASSKRQGRTDTQYF. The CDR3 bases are TGTGCCAGCAGCAAGAGACAGGGGCGGACAGATACGCAGTATTTT.

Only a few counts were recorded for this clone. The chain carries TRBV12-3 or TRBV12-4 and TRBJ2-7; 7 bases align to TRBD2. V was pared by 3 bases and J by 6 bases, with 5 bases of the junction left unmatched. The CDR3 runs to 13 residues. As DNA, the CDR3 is TGTGCCAGCAGTTTGGGAGGGTACAGCGAGCAGTACTTC. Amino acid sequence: CASSLGGYSEQYF.

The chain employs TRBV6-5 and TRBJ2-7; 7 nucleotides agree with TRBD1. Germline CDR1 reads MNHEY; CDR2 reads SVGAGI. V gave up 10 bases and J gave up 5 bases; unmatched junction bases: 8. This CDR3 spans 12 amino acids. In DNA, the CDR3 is TGTGCCACGGGACAGCGTCCCCACGAGCAGTACTTC. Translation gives CATGQRPHEQYF.

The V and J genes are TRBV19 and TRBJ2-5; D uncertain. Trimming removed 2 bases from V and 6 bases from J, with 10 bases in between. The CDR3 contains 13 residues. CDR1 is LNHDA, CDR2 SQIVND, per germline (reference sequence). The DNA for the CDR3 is TGTGCCAGTAGTATACAGGTCTGGCAGACCCAGTACTTC. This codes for CASSIQVWQTQYF.

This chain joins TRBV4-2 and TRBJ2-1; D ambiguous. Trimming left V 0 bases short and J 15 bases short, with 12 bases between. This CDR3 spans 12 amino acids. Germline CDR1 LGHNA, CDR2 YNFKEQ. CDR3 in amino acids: CASSQESVNPFF. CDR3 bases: TGTGCCAGCAGCCAAGAGTCGGTGAATCCGTTCTTC.

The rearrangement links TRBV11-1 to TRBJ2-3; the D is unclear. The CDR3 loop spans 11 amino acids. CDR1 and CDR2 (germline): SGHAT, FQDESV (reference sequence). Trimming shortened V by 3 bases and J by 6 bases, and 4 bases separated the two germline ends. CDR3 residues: CASSFYDTQYF. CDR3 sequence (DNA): TGTGCCAGCAGCTTTTATGATACGCAGTATTTT.

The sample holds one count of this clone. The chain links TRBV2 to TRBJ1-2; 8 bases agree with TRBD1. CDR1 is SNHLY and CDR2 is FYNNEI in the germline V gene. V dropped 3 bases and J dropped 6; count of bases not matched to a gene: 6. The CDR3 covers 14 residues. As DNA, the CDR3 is TGTGCCAGCAGTGATAGCAGGGGGCGCGATGGCTACACCTTC. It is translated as CASSDSRGRDGYTF.

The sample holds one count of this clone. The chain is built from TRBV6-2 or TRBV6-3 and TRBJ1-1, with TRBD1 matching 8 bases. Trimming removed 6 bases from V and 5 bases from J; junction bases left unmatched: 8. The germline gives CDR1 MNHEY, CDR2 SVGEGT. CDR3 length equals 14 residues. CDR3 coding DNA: TGTGCCAGCAGCCGACAGGGGACGGTTACTGAAGCTTTCTTT. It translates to CASSRQGTVTEAFF.

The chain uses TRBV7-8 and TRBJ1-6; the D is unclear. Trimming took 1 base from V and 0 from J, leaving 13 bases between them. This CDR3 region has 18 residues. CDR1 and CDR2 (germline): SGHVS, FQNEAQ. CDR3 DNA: TGTGCCAGCAGCTTAGTGGGGAGGGCGAGCTCCTATAATTCACCCCTCCACTTT. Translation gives CASSLVGRASSYNSPLHF.

CDR3 sequence reads: CASSQMTANTQYF. In nucleotides, the CDR3 is TGTGCCAGCAGCCAGATGACAGCAAATACGCAGTATTTT. The gene calls are TRBV3-1 (or the pseudogene TRBV3-2) and TRBJ2-3, with D perhaps TRBD1 (5 bases). V was cut by 3 bases and J by 7 bases, with 11 bases left in between. Germline assignment: CDR1 LGHDT and CDR2 YNNKEL (reference sequence). CDR3 size: 13 residues.

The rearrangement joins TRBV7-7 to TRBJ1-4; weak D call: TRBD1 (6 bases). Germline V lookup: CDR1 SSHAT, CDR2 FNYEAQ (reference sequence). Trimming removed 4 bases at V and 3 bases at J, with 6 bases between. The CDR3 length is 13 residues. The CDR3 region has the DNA TGTGCCAGCAGCTCAGGGGCTAATGAAAAACTGTTTTTT. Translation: CASSSGANEKLFF.

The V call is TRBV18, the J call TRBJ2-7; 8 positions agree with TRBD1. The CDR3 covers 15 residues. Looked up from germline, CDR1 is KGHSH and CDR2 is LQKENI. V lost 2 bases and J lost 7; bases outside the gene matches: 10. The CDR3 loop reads CASSPAQGALREQYF. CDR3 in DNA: TGTGCCAGCTCACCAGCCCAGGGGGCGCTTCGGGAGCAGTACTTC.

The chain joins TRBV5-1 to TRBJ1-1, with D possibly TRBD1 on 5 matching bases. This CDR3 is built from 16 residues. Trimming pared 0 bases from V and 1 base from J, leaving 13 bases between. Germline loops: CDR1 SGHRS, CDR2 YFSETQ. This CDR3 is CASSLVAGSANTEAFF. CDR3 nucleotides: TGCGCCAGCAGCTTGGTGGCAGGGTCAGCGAACACTGAAGCTTTCTTT. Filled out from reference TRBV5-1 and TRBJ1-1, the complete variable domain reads KAGVTQTPRYLIKTRGQQVTLSCSPISGHRSVSWYQQTPGQGLQFLFEYFSETQRNKGNFPGRFSGRQFSNSRSEMNVSTLELGDSALYLCASSLVAGSANTEAFFGQGTRLTVV.

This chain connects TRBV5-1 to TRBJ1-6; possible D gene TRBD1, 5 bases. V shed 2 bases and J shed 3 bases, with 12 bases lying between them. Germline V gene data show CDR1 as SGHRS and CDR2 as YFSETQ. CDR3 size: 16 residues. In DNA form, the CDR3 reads TGCGCCAGCAGCTTCGGGGGAAGGGGCTATAATTCACCCCTCCACTTT. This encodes CASSFGGRGYNSPLHF.

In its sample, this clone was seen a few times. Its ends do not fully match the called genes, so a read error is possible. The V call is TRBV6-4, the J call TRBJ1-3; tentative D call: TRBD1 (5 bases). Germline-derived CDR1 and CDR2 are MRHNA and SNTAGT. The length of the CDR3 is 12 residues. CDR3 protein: CASRGHGDTIYF. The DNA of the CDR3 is TGTGCCAGCAGGGGGCATGGAGACACCATATATTTT.

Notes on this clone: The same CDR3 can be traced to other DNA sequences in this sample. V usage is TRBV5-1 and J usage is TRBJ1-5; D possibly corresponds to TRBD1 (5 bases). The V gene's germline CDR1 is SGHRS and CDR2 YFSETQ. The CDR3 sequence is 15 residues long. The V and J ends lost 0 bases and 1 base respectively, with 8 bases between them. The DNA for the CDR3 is TGCGCCAGCAGCTTGGAAGGGGCGAGCAATCAGCCCCAGCATTTT. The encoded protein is CASSLEGASNQPQHF.

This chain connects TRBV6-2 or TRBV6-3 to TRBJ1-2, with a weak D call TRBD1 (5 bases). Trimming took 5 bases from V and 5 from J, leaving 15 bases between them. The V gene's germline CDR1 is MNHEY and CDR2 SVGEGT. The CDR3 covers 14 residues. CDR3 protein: CASSQQAVSYGYTF. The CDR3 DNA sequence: TGTGCCAGCAGTCAACAGGCGGTCTCTTATGGCTACACCTTC.

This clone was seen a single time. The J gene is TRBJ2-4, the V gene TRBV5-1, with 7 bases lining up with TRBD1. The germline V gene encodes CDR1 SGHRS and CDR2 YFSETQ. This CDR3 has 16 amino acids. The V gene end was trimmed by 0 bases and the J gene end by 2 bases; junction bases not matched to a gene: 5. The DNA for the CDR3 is TGCGCCAGCAGCTTGGCTATGACAGGGACCAAAAACATTCAGTACTTC. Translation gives CASSLAMTGTKNIQYF.

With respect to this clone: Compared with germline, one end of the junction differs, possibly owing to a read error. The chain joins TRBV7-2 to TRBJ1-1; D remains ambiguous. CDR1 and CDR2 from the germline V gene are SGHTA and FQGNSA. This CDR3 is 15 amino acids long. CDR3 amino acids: CASSLGSLLGTEAFF. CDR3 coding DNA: TGTGCCAGCAGTTTAGGTTCCCTACTTGGCACTGAAGCTTTCTTT.

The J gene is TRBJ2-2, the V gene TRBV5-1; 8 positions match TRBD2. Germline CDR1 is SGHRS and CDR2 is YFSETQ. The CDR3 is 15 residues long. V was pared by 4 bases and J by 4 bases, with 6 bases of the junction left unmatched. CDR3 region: CASSREGGFTGELFF. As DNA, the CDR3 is TGCGCCAGCAGCCGGGAGGGGGGATTCACCGGGGAGCTGTTTTTT.

CDR3 DNA: TGTGCCAGCAGCTGGACTAGCGGAGATACGCAGTATTTT. This codes for CASSWTSGDTQYF. V usage is TRBV7-2 and J usage is TRBJ2-3, with TRBD2 matching 10 bases. This CDR3 is 13 amino acids long. V was pared by 4 bases and J by 5 bases, with 0 bases of the junction left unmatched. Germline lookup yields CDR1 SGHTA and CDR2 FQGNSA.

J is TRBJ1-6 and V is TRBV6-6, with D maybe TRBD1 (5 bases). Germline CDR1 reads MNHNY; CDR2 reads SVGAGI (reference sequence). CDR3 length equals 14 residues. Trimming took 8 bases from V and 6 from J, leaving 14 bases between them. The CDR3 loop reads CASRTVGGNSPLHF. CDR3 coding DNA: TGTGCCAGCCGAACAGTCGGGGGTAATTCACCCCTCCACTTT.

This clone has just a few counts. CDR3 coding DNA: TGTGCCAGCAGTAGACTCCGGACAGGGGTCAACACTGAAGCTTTCTTT. Encoded protein: CASSRLRTGVNTEAFF. This chain uses TRBV6-2 or TRBV6-3 with TRBJ1-1; TRBD1 matches 9 bases. V trimming: 5 bases; J trimming: 2 bases; junction bases outside the gene matches: 9. Germline values: CDR1 MNHEY, CDR2 SVGEGT. The CDR3 runs to 16 residues.

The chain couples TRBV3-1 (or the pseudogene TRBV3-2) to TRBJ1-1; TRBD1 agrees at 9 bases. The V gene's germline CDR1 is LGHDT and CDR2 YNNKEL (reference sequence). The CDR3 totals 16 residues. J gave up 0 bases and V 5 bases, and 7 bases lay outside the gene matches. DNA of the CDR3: TGTGCCAGCAGCGAAGGGACAGGGATTCTGAACACTGAAGCTTTCTTT. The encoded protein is CASSEGTGILNTEAFF.